Listed here are 25 T cell receptor beta chains from one sample, sequenced in a study of T cells in Graves' hyperthyroidism and ophthalmopathy. It was RNA transcripts that yielded the amplified TCR beta CDR3 regions. RT-PCR in the first round (using the HTBI primer set) targeted the TCR CDR3. A single record per CDR3 protein comes from TCRdb applying MiXCR to the multiplex PCR reads. The sample includes 410,000 or so distinct CDR3 sequences, roughly 14% of them seen just once. The sample consisted of blood. These receptors were taken from a man aged 18 to 35 with Graves' ophthalmopathy.

Ten or more counts support this clonotype. The chain uses TRBV5-1 and TRBJ2-1, with 14 bases identical to TRBD2. Germline V lookup: CDR1 SGHRS, CDR2 YFSETQ. The length of the CDR3 is 15 residues. The ends lost 4 bases at V and 6 bases at J; junction bases unmatched: 3. CDR3 nucleotide sequence: TGCGCCAGCAGCAAGACTAGCGGGAGGGCCAATGAGCAGTTCTTC. This encodes CASSKTSGRANEQFF.

The sample holds many counts of this clonotype. The chain combines TRBV11-2 with TRBJ1-1; 8 positions agree with TRBD1. Germline V gives CDR1 SGHAT, CDR2 FQNNGV. There are 15 residues in the CDR3. J lost 0 bases, V lost 4 bases, and 4 bases had no gene match. The CDR3 DNA follows: TGTGCCAGCAGCTCAGGGGGCTTTATGAACACTGAAGCTTTCTTT. Amino acid sequence: CASSSGGFMNTEAFF.

The sample holds many counts of this clonotype. V and J are TRBV2 and TRBJ2-7; D gene uncertain. CDR1 and CDR2 from the germline V gene are SNHLY and FYNNEI. This CDR3 is 11 amino acids long. With 3 bases removed from V and 3 bases from J, the gap between germline ends came to 3 bases. The CDR3 bases are TGTGCCAGCAGTGAGTACTACGAGCAGTACTTC. Translation: CASSEYYEQYF.

Ten or more counts support this clonotype. The chain has TRBV11-1 and TRBJ2-3; the D gene is possibly TRBD2 (5 bases). Germline V gene sequence: CDR1 SGHAT, CDR2 FQDESV (reference sequence). The CDR3 is 14 residues long. V lost 5 bases to trimming and J lost 0 bases, with 9 bases between them. Written as DNA, the CDR3 is TGTGCCAGCAGCATGACTACTAGCACAGATACGCAGTATTTT. Residues: CASSMTTSTDTQYF.

This clonotype was seen ten or more times. The rearrangement links TRBV11-2 to TRBJ2-3, with 7 nucleotides matching TRBD2. CDR3 length equals 16 residues. The J segment lost 2 bases and the V segment lost 0 bases, leaving 5 bases of the junction unmatched. Germline values: CDR1 SGHAT, CDR2 FQNNGV. The CDR3 region is CASSLEGDYSTDTQYF. As DNA, the CDR3 is TGTGCCAGCAGCTTAGAGGGGGACTATTCCACAGATACGCAGTATTTT.

The V and J genes are TRBV5-1 and TRBJ2-3; D is unclear. The CDR3 runs 14 residues. The V end was cut by 6 bases, the J end by 4 bases, with 15 bases between. CDR1 and CDR2 (germline): SGHRS, YFSETQ. The CDR3 loop is CASTPFMVSDTQYF. In DNA form, the CDR3 reads TGCGCCAGCACCCCCTTCATGGTCTCAGATACGCAGTATTTT.

This clonotype was observed a few times. This sequence joins TRBV5-5 and TRBJ1-5; D remains unclear. Between the trimmed V and J ends, which lost 1 base and 3 bases, there was a span of 23 bases. In germline, CDR1 is SGHKS, CDR2 YYEKEE (reference sequence). This CDR3 has 19 amino acids. CDR3: CASSLSAARNTYNNQPQHF. The CDR3, as DNA: TGTGCCAGCAGCTTGTCCGCGGCCAGGAATACTTATAACAATCAGCCCCAGCATTTT.

The chain carries TRBV30 and TRBJ1-2; 8 bases line up with TRBD1. The CDR3 is 15 amino acids. J was trimmed by 2 bases and V by 2 bases; bases with no gene match: 7. CDR1 and CDR2 (germline): GTSNPN, SVGIG (reference sequence). In DNA form, the CDR3 reads TGTGCCTGGAGTAGCGGGACAGGCATAAACTATGGCTACACCTTC. Its protein is CAWSSGTGINYGYTF.

This clonotype has a count of ten or more. This chain joins TRBV7-2 and TRBJ1-1, with D unresolved. Deletions cut 3 bases from V and 3 bases from J, with 14 bases between. CDR1 is SGHTA, CDR2 FQGNSA, per germline. This CDR3 is 15 amino acids long. The CDR3, as DNA: TGTGCCAGCAGCTTGGGGTCCCCTGGGGACACTGAAGCTTTCTTT. It yields the protein CASSLGSPGDTEAFF.

This clonotype showed up many times. The chain joins TRBV12-3 or TRBV12-4 to TRBJ2-1; weak D call: TRBD2 (5 bases). CDR3 size: 13 residues. V gave up 6 bases and J gave up 3 bases, with 9 bases separating them. The CDR3 coding sequence is TGTGCCAGCAGAACGGGGTTCTACAATGAGCAGTTCTTC. Protein: CASRTGFYNEQFF.

The chain has TRBV19 and TRBJ2-7; 9 nucleotides align to TRBD2. The V segment lost 1 base and the J segment 2 bases; nucleotides outside the gene matches: 3. The CDR3 is 15 residues long. From germline, CDR1 is LNHDA and CDR2 SQIVND (reference sequence). The CDR3, as DNA: TGTGCCAGTAGTATAGCGGCTAGCGGGGCCTACGAGCAGTACTTC. This translates into CASSIAASGAYEQYF.

This clonotype was detected many times. The V gene is TRBV11-2, the J gene TRBJ1-1; D remains unclear. The CDR3 consists of 13 residues. Trimming cost V 0 bases and J 1 base, with 3 bases left between them. Germline V gene sequence: CDR1 SGHAT, CDR2 FQNNGV. In nucleotides, the CDR3 is TGTGCCAGCAGCTTAGAGGCGAACACTGAAGCTTTCTTT. Protein: CASSLEANTEAFF.

The sample holds many counts of this clonotype. The chain joins TRBV9 to TRBJ2-3; a possible D gene is TRBD2 (5 bases). V was clipped by 0 bases and J by 0 bases, with 11 bases between them. Germline lookup yields CDR1 SGDLS and CDR2 YYNGEE. This CDR3 spans 16 amino acids. CDR3 region: CASSVGSGGSTDTQYF. In DNA form, the CDR3 reads TGTGCCAGCAGCGTAGGGAGCGGAGGTAGCACAGATACGCAGTATTTT.

This clonotype was recorded many times. The chain is built from TRBV15 and TRBJ2-3; maybe TRBD2 (6 bases). The germline V gene encodes CDR1 LNHNV and CDR2 YYDKDF (reference sequence). V lost 1 base, J lost 3 bases, and 14 bases lay in between. CDR3 length: 16 residues. The CDR3 nucleotides read TGTGCCACCAGCAGAGGTCCAGCGCGGGGAACAGATACGCAGTATTTT. Residues: CATSRGPARGTDTQYF.

The table lists this clonotype with a few counts. This rearrangement joins TRBV30 to TRBJ2-2, with D possibly called TRBD1 or TRBD2 (5 bases each). Germline loops: CDR1 GTSNPN, CDR2 SVGIG (reference sequence). V was clipped by 1 base and J by 0 bases, with 9 bases between them. The CDR3 consists of 15 residues. The CDR3 here is CAWSGGDANTGELFF. CDR3 coding DNA: TGTGCCTGGAGTGGAGGGGACGCGAACACCGGGGAGCTGTTTTTT.

This clonotype was counted only a few times. This chain connects TRBV6-2 or TRBV6-3 to TRBJ1-3; D is unclear. The CDR3 contains 14 residues. The V gene's germline CDR1 is MNHEY and CDR2 SVGEGT. V lost 8 bases to trimming and J lost 0 bases, with 11 bases between them. The CDR3 nucleotides read TGTGCCAGCTCCGGGCCATTCTCTGGAAACACCATATATTTT. This translates into CASSGPFSGNTIYF.

Details on this clonotype: It may be a read error: a sequence one base away is much more abundant. The chain joins TRBV7-9 to TRBJ2-3; the D gene is possibly TRBD2 (5 bases). Germline V lookup: CDR1 SEHNR, CDR2 FQNEAQ (reference sequence). CDR3 length: 15 amino acids. The CDR3 coding sequence is TGTGCCAGCGGCTTACTTAGCGCAAGCACAGATACGCAGTATTTT. It codes for CASGLLSASTDTQYF. The full variable domain, its missing parts supplied by reference TRBV7-9 and TRBJ2-3, is DTGVSQNPRHKITKRGQNVTFRCDPISEHNRLYWYRQTLGQGPEFLTYFQNEAQLEKSRLLSDRFSAERPKGSFSTLEIQRTEQGDSAMYLCASGLLSASTDTQYFGPGTRLTVL.

This clonotype occurred many times. The V and J genes are TRBV18 and TRBJ1-2; unclear D gene. CDR1 and CDR2 (germline): KGHSH, LQKENI. The CDR3 runs to 14 residues. V lost 5 bases and J lost 2, with 12 bases in between. The CDR3 nucleotides read TGTGCCAGCTCAGTACAAGACATCAACTATGGCTACACCTTC. Protein sequence: CASSVQDINYGYTF.

This clonotype has ten or more counts. The rearrangement uses TRBV20-1 and TRBJ1-6; TRBD1 matches 10 bases. Germline V gene lookup returns CDR1 DFQATT and CDR2 SNEGSKA (reference sequence). V gave up 5 bases and J gave up 9 bases; unmatched junction bases: 7. The CDR3 loop spans 14 amino acids. CDR3 loop: CSASTGGFASPLHF. CDR3 bases: TGCAGTGCTTCGACAGGGGGCTTCGCTTCACCCCTCCACTTT.

The sample holds many counts of this clonotype. This chain connects TRBV7-2 to TRBJ1-2; TRBD1 agrees at 8 bases. Per the germline V gene, CDR1 is SGHTA and CDR2 is FQGNSA. The CDR3 has 17 residues. V trimming: 3 bases; J trimming: 5 bases; junction bases outside the gene matches: 14. The CDR3 DNA reads as TGTGCCAGCAGCTTTACCCCTCGGGGACAGGTTGTATATGGCTACACCTTC. Encoded protein: CASSFTPRGQVVYGYTF.

This chain joins TRBV14 and TRBJ2-6; D remains ambiguous. CDR1 and CDR2 (germline): SGHDN, FVKESK. V was pared by 3 bases and J by 0 bases, with 9 bases between. This CDR3 has 16 residues. Here the CDR3 reads CASSHLQSSGANVLTF. CDR3 coding DNA: TGTGCCAGCAGCCATCTACAGAGCTCTGGGGCCAACGTCCTGACTTTC.

In its sample, this clonotype was seen many times. V usage is TRBV18 and J usage is TRBJ2-1; D ambiguous. There are 13 residues in the CDR3. The germline V gene has CDR1 KGHSH and CDR2 LQKENI. V was trimmed by 0 bases and J by 7 bases, leaving 7 bases between them. CDR3 sequence: CASSPPSVNEQFF. For the CDR3, the DNA is TGTGCCAGCTCACCACCGAGTGTTAATGAGCAGTTCTTC.

The table lists this clonotype with many counts. J is TRBJ2-7 and V is TRBV20-1, with a tentative D call TRBD2 (6 bases). The germline CDR1 and CDR2 sequences are DFQATT and SNEGSKA (reference sequence). With 1 base removed from V and 3 bases from J, the gap between germline ends came to 13 bases. This CDR3 has 14 amino acids. The CDR3 loop is CSARASGTGYEQYF. The DNA of the CDR3 is TGCAGTGCTAGAGCGTCCGGGACTGGCTACGAGCAGTACTTC.

This clonotype was detected many times. The chain employs TRBV20-1 and TRBJ2-1; tentatively, D is TRBD2 (6 bases). Trimming removed 5 bases at V and 0 bases at J, with 14 bases between. Looked up from germline, CDR1 is DFQATT and CDR2 is SNEGSKA (reference sequence). The CDR3 runs to 15 residues. The CDR3 bases are TGCAGTGCTGGAGGGACCCCGGGCTCCTACAATGAGCAGTTCTTC. Its translation: CSAGGTPGSYNEQFF.

The table lists this clonotype with many counts. The chain carries TRBV20-1 and TRBJ2-3, with 7 bases lining up with TRBD1. Per the germline V gene, CDR1 is DFQATT and CDR2 is SNEGSKA (reference sequence). Trimming took 6 bases from V and 0 from J; bases not matched to a gene: 9. The length of the CDR3 is 15 residues. The CDR3 bases are TGCAGTGCCCGAAAGGGGGCGGATAGCACAGATACGCAGTATTTT. This translates into CSARKGADSTDTQYF.